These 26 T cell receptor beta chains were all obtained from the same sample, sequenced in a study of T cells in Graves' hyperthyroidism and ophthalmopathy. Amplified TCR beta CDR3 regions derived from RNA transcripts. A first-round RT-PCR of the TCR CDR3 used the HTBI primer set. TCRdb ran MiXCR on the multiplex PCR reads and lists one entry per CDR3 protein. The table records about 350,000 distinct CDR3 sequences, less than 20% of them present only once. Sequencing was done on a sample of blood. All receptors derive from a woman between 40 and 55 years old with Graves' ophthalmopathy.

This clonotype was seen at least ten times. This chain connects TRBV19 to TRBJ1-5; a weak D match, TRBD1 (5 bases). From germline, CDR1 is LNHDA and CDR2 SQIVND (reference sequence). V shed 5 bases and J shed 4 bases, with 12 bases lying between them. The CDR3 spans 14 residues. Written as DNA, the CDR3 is TGTGCCAGTAGTCCGGGACGTTTGAATCAGCCCCAGCATTTT. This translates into CASSPGRLNQPQHF.

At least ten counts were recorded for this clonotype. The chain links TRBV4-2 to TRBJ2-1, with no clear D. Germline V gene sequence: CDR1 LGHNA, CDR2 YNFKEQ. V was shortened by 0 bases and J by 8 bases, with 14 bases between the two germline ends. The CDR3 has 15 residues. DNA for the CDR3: TGTGCCAGCAGCCAAGATCGGAGTCCGGCCGATGAGCAGTTCTTC. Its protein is CASSQDRSPADEQFF.

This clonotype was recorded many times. The CDR3 loop reads CASSTHRGLTQPQHF. In nucleotides, the CDR3 is TGTGCCAGCAGTACCCACAGGGGGCTCACTCAGCCCCAGCATTTT. This chain connects TRBV28 to TRBJ1-5; 9 bases agree with TRBD1. The germline gives CDR1 MDHEN, CDR2 SYDVKM. The V and J ends lost 5 bases and 6 bases, in that order; junction bases with no gene match: 8. The length of the CDR3 is 15 residues.

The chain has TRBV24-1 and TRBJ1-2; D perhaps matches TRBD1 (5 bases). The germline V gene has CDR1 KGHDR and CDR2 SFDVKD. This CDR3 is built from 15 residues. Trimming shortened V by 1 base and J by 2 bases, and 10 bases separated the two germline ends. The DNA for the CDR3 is TGTGCCACCAGTGATTTTGGGGCAGGGAACTATGGCTACACCTTC. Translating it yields CATSDFGAGNYGYTF.

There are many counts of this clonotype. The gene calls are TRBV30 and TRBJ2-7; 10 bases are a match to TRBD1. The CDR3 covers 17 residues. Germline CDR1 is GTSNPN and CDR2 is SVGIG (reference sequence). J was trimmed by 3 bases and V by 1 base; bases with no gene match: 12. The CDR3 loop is CAWSGHLGQGDSYEQYF. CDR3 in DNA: TGTGCCTGGAGTGGACACCTTGGACAGGGGGACAGCTACGAGCAGTACTTC.

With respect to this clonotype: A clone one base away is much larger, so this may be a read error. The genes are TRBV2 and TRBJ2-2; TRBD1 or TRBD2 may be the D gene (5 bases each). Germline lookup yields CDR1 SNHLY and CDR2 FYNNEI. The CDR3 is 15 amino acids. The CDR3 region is CVSSLGVASTGELFF. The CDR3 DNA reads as TGTGTCAGCAGTCTGGGGGTGGCAAGCACCGGGGAGCTGTTTTTT.

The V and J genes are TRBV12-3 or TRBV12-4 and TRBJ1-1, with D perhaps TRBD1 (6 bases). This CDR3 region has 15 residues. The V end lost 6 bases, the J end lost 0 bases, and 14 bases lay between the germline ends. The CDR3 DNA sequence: TGTGCCAGCAGGGTGACAGGAAGTATGAACACTGAAGCTTTCTTT. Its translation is CASRVTGSMNTEAFF.

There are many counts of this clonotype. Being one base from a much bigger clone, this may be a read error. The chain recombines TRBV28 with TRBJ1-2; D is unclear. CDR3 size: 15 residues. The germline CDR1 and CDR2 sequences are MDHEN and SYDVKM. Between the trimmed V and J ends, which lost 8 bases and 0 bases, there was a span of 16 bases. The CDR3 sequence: CASSDAGTTNYGYTF. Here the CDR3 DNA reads TGTGCCAGCTCCGACGCAGGAACGACTAACTATGGCTACACCTTC.

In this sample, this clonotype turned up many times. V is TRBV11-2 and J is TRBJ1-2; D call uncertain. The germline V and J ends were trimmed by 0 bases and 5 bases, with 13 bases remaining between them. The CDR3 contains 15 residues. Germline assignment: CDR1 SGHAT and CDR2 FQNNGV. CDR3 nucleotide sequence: TGTGCCAGCAGCTTAGATAACAAACCGGGTTATGGCTACACCTTC. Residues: CASSLDNKPGYGYTF.

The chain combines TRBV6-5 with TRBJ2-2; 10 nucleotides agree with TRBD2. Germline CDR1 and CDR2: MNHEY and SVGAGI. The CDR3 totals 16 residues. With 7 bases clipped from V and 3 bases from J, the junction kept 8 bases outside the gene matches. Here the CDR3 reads CASNLAGGRDTGELFF. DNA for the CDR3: TGTGCCAGCAATTTAGCGGGAGGTCGGGACACCGGGGAGCTGTTTTTT.

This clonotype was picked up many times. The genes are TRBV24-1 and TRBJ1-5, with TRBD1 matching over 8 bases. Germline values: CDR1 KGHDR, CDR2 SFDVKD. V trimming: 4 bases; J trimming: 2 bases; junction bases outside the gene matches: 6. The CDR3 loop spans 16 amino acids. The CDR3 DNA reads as TGTGCCACCAGTGACTCTGACAGGGGAGGCAATCAGCCCCAGCATTTT. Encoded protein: CATSDSDRGGNQPQHF.

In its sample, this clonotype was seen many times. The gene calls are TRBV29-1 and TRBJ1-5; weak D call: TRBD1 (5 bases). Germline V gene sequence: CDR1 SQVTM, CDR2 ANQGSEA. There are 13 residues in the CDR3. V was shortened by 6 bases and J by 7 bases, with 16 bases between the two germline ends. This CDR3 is CSVSTGLRQPQHF. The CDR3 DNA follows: TGCAGCGTGTCTACAGGTTTGCGACAGCCCCAGCATTTT.

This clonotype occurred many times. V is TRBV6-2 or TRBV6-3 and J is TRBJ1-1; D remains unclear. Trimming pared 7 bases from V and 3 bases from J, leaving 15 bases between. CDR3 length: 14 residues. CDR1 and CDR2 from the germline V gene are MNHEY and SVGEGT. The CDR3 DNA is TGTGCCAGCACCCCGGTGCGGCGGGACACTGAAGCTTTCTTT. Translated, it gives CASTPVRRDTEAFF.

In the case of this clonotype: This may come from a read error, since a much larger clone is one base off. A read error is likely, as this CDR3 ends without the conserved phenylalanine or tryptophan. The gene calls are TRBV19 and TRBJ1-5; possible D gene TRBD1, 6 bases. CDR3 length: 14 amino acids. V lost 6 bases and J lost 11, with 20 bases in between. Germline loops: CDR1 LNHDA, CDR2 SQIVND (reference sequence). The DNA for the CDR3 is TGTGCCAGTAGGCCGACAGGTGGGGTAGCAGCCCAGCATTCT. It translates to CASRPTGGVAAQHS.

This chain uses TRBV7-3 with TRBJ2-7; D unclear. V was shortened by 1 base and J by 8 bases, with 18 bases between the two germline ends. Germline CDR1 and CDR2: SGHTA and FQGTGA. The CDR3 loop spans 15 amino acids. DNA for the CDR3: TGTGCCAGCAGCTTAAATGACGGTACGGCTGGGCAGCAGTACTTC. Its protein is CASSLNDGTAGQQYF. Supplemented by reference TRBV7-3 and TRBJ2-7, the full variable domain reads GAGVSQTPSNKVTEKGKYVELRCDPISGHTALYWYRQSLGQGPEFLIYFQGTGAADDSGLPNDRFFAVRPEGSVSTLKIQRTERGDSAVYLCASSLNDGTAGQQYFGPGTRLTVT.

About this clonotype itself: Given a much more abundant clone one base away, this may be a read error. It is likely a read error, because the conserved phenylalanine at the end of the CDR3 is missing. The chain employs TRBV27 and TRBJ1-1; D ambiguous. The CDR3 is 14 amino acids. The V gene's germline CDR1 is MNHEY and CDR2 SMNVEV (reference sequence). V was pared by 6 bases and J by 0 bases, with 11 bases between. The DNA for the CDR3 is TGTGCCAGCAGGGATTGGCCTATGAACACTGAAGCTTTCCTT. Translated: CASRDWPMNTEAFL.

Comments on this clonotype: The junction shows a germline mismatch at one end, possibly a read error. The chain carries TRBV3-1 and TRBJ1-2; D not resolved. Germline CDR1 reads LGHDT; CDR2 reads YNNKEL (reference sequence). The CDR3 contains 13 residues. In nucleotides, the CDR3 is TGTGCCAGCAGCCAAGGGGCGGATTATGGCTGCACCTTC. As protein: CASSQGADYGCTF.

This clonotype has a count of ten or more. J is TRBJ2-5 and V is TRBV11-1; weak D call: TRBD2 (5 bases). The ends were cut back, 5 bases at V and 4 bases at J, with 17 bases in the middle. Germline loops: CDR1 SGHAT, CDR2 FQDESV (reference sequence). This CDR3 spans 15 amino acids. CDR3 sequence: CASSLGRTGRETQYF. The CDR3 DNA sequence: TGTGCCAGCAGCCTCGGGCGGACGGGGAGAGAGACCCAGTACTTC.

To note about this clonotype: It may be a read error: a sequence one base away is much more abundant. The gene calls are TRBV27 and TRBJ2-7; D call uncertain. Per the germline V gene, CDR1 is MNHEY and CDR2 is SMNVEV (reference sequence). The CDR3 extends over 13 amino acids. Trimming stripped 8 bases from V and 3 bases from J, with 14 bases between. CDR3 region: CASSFQLGYEQYF. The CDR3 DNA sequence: TGTGCCAGCTCATTTCAACTGGGCTACGAGCAGTACTTC.

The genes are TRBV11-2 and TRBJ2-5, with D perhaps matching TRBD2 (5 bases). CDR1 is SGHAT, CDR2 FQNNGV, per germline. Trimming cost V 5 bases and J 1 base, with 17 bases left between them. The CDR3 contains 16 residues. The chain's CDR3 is CASSPNSRGLQETQYF. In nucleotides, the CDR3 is TGTGCCAGCAGCCCGAATAGCCGTGGACTCCAAGAGACCCAGTACTTC.

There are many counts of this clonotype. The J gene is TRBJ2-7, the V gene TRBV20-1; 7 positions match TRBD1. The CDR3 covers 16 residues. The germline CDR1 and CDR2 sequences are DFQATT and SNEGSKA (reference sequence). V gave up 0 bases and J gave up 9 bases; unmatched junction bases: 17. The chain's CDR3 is CSARDLTSGTDKGQYF. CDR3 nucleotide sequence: TGCAGTGCTAGAGATCTCACCTCCGGGACAGATAAGGGGCAGTACTTC.

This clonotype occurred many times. The CDR3 loop reads CASSYPTPEAFF. CDR3 DNA: TGTGCCAGCAGTTACCCTACCCCTGAAGCTTTCTTT. V and J are TRBV6-2 or TRBV6-3 and TRBJ1-1; D is unresolved. In germline, CDR1 is MNHEY, CDR2 SVGEGT. CDR3 length equals 12 residues. Trimming removed 2 bases from V and 6 bases from J, with 7 bases in between.

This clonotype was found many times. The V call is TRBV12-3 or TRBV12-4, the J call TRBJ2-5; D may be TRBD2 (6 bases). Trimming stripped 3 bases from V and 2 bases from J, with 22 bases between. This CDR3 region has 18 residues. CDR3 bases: TGTGCCAGCAGTTTCTTTTTCGATTTAGCGGACCTACAAGAGACCCAGTACTTC. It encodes CASSFFFDLADLQETQYF.

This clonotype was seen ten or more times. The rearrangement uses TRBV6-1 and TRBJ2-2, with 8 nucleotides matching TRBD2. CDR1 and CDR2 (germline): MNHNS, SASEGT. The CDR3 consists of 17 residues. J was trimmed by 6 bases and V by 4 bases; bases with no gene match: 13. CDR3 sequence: CASSAQRRTSSAGELFF. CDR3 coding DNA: TGTGCCAGCAGTGCCCAACGGAGGACTAGCTCCGCCGGGGAGCTGTTTTTT.

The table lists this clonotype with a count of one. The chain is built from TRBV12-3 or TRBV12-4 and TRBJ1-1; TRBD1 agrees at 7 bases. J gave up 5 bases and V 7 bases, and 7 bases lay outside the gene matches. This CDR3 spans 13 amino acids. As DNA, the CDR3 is TGTGCCAGCACTTACGACAGGGCTACTGAAGCTTTCTTT. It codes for CASTYDRATEAFF.

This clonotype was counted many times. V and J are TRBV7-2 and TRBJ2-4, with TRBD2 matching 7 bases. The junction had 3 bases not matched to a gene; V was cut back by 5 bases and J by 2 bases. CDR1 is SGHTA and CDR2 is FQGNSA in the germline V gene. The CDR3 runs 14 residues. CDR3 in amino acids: CASSHGTTKNIQYF. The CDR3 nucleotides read TGTGCCAGCAGCCACGGGACTACCAAAAACATTCAGTACTTC.